This T cell receptor (beta chain) was observed in a study of T-cell reconstitution after alpha-beta-depleted transplantation in children listed by TCRdb under 2016. For the wider study: T-cell immune reconstitution after TCRalphabeta/CD19-depleted allogeneic hematopoietic cell transplantation in children was quantitatively tracked in the study by means of TCR repertoire profiling.

The CDR3 runs 18 residues from the cysteine to the phenylalanine. Only the CDR3 DNA stays, 54 bases, in frame from base 1. For this chain, trimming is 1 base at the V end and 6 bases at the J end, and the number of junction bases without a gene match is 18. Sequences SQVTM (CDR1) and ANQGSEA (CDR2) are obtained from the germline V gene. Receptors were amplified or captured by PCR. Sequencing was performed on an Illumina HiSeq 2500. TCR libraries were prepared with molecular barcoding, using unique molecular identifiers to normalize TCRbeta repertoire quantification. TCRdb cleaned the public reads at Q25 with fastp, built clones with MiXCR and kept in-frame beta chains. Each CDR3 protein gets just one entry, which takes the most common genes and DNA from the rows behind it. This sample is represented by about 500,000 distinct CDR3 sequences; more than 9.5% of them were singletons. The ten largest clonotypes hold 13% to 15% of the sample.

On the study overall, not on this receptor specifically: The apparently early alphabetaT-cell count recovery about two months after transplant was reportedly dependent on only several hundred rapidly expanded clones derived from non-depleted graft cells. The high TCRbeta diversity at day 60 in some patients was ascribed to recipient T cells and intrathymic progenitors that had survived conditioning. The frequencies of hyperexpanded clones fell over the following months, and after one year, T-cell counts and TCRbeta diversity were mostly attributed to newly produced T cells.

Concerning this clonotype: It lacks a known antigen. Base quality data are lacking; no much larger clone is found one base away.

The sample's treatment or condition label is to be understood as: allogeneic hematopoietic cell transplantation with graft depleted of TCRalphabeta T cells and CD19 B cells. The children who served as transplant recipients had been given grafts of TCRalphabeta/CD19-depleted allogeneic hematopoietic cells. The specimen was PBMCs, mostly from graft donor cells, collected 180 days after TCRalphabeta/CD19-depleted stem cell transplant. The chain uses TRBV29-1 and TRBJ1-1; TRBD1 fits 9 bases in the junction. This clonotype originated in a female patient aged 2-9 years who had a stem cell transplant for aplastic anemia, so the T cells may come from the graft donor. For the CDR3, the sequence is CSVEAPGQGARSWAEAFF. The bases read TGCAGCGTTGAAGCCCCGGGACAGGGCGCCCGGTCGTGGGCTGAAGCTTTCTTT.